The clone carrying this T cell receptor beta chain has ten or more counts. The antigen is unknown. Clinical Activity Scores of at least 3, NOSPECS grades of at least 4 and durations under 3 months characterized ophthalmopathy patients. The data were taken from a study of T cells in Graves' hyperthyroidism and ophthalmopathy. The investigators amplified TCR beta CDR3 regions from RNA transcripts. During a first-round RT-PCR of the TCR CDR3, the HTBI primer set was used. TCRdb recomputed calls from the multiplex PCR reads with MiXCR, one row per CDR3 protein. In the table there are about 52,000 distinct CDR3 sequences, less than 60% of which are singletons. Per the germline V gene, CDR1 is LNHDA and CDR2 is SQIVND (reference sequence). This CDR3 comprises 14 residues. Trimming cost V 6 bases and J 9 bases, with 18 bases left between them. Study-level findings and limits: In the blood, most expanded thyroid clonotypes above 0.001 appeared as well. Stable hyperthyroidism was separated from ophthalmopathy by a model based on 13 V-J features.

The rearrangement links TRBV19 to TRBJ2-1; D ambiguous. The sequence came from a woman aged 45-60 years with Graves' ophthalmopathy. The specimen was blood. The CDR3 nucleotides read TGTGCCAGTAGCCGGGCCGGTTATACGGGTGAGCAGTTCTTC. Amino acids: CASSRAGYTGEQFF.